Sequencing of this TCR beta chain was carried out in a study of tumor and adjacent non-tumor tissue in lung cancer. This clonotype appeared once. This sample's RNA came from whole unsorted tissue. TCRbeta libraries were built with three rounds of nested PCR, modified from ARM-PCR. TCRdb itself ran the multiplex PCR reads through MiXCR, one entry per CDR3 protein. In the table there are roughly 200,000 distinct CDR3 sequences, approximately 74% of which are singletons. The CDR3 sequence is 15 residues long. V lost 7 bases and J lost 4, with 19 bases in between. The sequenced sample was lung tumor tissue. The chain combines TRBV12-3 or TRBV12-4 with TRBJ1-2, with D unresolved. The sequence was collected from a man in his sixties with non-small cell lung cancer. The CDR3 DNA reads TGTGCCAGCAATTTTCTAATCGGGGTCCGCTATGGCTACACCTTC. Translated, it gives CASNFLIGVRYGYTF.